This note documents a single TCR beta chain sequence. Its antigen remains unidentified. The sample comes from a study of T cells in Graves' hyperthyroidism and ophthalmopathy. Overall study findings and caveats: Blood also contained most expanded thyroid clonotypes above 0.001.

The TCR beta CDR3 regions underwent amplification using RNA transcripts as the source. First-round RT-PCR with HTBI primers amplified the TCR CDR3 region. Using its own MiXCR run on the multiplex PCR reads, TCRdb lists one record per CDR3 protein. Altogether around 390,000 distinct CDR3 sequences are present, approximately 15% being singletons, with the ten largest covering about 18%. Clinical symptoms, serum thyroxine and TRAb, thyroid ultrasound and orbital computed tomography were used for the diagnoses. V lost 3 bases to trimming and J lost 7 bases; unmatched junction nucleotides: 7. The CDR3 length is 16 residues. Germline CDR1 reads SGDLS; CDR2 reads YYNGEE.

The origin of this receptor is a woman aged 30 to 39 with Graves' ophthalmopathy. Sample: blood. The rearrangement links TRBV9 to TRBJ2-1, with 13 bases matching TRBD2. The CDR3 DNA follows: TGTGCCAGCAGCGCGGCGGGACTAGCGGGACGAAATGAGCAGTTCTTC. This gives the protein CASSAAGLAGRNEQFF. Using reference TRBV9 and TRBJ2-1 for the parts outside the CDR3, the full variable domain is DSGVTQTPKHLITATGQRVTLRCSPRSGDLSVYWYQQSLDQGLQFLIQYYNGEERAKGNILERFSAQQFPDLHSELNLSSLELGDSALYFCASSAAGLAGRNEQFFGPGTRLTVL.